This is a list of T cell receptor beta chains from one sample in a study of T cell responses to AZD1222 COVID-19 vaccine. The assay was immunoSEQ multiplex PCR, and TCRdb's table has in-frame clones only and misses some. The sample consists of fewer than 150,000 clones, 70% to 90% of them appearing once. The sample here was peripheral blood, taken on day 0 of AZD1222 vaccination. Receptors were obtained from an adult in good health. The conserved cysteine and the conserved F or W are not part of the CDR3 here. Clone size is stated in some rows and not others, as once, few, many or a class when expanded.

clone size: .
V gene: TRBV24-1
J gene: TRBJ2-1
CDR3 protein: ATSDTGLAGGPSYNEQF

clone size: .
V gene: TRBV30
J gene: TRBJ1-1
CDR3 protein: AWSLDYIPITEAF

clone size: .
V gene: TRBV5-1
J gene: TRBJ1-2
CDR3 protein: ASHGGRDYGYT

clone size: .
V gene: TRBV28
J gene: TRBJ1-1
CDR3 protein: ASSQQEGTEAF

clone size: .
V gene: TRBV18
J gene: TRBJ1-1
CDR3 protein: ASSLQGWTEAF

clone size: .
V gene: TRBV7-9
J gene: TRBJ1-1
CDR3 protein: ASSGSSEAF

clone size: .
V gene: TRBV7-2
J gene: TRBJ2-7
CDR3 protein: ASSRTGPQKGEQY

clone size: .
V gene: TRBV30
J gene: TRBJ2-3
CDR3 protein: AWRRSNTDTQY

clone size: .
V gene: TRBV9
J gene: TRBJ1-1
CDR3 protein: ASSVEGGRDTEAF

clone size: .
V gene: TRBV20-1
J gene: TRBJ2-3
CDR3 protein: SASLQGSRDTQY

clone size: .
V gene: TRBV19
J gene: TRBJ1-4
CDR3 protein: ASSIEGARGEKLF

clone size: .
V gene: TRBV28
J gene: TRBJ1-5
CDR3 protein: ASSLPQGLDQPQH

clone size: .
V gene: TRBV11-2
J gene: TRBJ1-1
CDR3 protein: ASRFYAGPRPTEAF

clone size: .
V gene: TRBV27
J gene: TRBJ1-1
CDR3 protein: ASRGRGSTEAF

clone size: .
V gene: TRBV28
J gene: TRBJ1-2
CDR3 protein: ASSLVGAGSRGRDGYT

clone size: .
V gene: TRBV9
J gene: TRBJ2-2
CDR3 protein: ASSVGADHYTGELF

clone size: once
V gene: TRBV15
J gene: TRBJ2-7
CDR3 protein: ATSRDRAGAWEQY

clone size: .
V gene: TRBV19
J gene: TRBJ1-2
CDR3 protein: ASSLTGNYGYT

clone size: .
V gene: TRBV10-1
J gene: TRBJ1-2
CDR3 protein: ASSGQFGVYT

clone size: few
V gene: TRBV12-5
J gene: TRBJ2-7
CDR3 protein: ASGEAYEQY

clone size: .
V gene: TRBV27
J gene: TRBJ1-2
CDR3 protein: ASSLFQGNYGYT

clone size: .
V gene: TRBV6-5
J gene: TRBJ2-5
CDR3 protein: ASSSDSARGTQY

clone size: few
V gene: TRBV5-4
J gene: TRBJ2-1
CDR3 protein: ASSYGTSGHNEQF

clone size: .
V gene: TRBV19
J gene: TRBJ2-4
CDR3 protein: ASRTRGAKNIQY

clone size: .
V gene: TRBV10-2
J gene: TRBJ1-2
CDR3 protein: ASRNTQGAVYGYT

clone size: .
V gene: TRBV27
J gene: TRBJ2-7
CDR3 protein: ASGGTGGRLAGPYEQY

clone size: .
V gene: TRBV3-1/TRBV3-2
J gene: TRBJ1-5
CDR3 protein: ASSRDRNQPQH

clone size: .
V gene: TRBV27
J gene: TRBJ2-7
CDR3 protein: ASKPVRVTYEQY

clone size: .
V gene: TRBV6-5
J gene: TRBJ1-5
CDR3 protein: ASRLIGSNQPQH

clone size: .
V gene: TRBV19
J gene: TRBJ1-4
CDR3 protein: ASWGRTNEKLF

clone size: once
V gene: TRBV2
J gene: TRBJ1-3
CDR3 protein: ASSRDRDQGNTIY

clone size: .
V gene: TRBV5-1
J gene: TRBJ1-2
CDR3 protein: ASSQGGIDYGYT

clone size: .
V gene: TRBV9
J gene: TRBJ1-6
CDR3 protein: ASSVDRGRDSPLH

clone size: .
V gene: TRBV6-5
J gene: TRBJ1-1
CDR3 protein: ASSYSAGTGSTEAF

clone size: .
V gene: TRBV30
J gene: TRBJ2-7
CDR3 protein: AWSGGQLSYEQY

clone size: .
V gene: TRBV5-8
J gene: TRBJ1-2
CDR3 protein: ASSLRDIVRT

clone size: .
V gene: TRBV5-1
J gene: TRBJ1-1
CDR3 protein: ASSLVAGEGEAF

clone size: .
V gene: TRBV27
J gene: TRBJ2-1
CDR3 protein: ASSLTSGRAGEQF

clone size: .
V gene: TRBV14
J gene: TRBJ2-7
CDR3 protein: ASSQDLGGYEQY

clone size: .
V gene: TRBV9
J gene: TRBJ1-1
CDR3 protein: ASSLGTGGEAF

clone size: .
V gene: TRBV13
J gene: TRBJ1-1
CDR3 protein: ASSLGDEAF

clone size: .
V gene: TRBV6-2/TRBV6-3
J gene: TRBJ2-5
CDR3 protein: ASSSGTRLETQY

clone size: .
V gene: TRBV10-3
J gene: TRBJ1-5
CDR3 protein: AVQGTNQPQH

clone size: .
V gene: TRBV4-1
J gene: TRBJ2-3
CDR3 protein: ASSQDGDTDTQY

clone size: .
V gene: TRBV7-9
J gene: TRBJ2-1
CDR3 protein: ASSPGPRVYNEQF

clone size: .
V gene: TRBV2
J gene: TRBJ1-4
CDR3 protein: ASSEAGTRTDNEKLF

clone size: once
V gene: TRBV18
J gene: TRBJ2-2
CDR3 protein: ASSRDVLNTGELF

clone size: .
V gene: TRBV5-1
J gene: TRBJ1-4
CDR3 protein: ASSSALGATNEKLF

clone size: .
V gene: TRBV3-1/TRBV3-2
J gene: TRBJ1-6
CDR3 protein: ASSPRFQGAHNSPLH

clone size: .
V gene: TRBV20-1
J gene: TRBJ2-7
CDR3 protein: SASGASGSYEQY

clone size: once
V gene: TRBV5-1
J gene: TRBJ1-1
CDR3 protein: ASSLVGGQGKNTEAF

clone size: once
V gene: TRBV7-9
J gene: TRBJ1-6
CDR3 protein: ASSLQGDSSPLH